This T cell receptor beta chain was identified in a study of blood T cell repertoires in COVID-19 (dated by TCRdb to 2018 to 2020). Regarding the study in general: The collaborator samples originated in the United States, Italy and Spain and spanned the acute and convalescent phases of COVID-19. The material from the prospective study consisted of cDNA or gDNA derived from T cells, B-cell-depleted T cells, or PBMCs. The dataset comprised deeply sampled blood TCRbeta repertoires from subjects exposed to, actively infected with, or recovered from COVID-19. The repertoires were released in a freely available public database intended as a resource for research on the immune response to SARS-CoV-2. The samples were drawn from two sources: the first 160 participants of the ongoing ImmuneRACE study, and 1,000 to 1,500 subjects contributed by 6 global collaborators. A de-identified subject ID, COVID-19 status, age in years and sex were almost always included in the sample metadata. Where available, HLA class I and class II types were taken from metadata supplied by the sample provider and were not determined by assay-based typing.

Based on the germline V gene, the CDR1 and CDR2 sequences are ENHRY and SYGVKD. V loses 7 bases of germline sequence and J loses 8 bases, and the interval between the two ends is 12 bases. Reading from cysteine to phenylalanine, the CDR3 counts 13 amino acids. The only DNA kept is the CDR3, 39 bases in frame from the first base. Participants in the prospective study were enrolled through a virtual design, were aged roughly 18 to 100 years, and lived in fewer than 30 United States geographic areas. In the prospective study, participants were assigned to cohorts based on the clinical history participants reported in a screening survey and a study questionnaire. For ImmuneRACE Cohort 3, a participant was defined as recovered based on two consecutive negative NP/OP PCR tests, clearance by a healthcare professional, or resolution of symptoms. Each participant in the prospective study had whole blood, serum and a nasopharyngeal or oropharyngeal swab collected by mobile phlebotomists. Participants in the prospective study had the option to provide additional blood draws and questionnaires over an approximately 2-month period. Blood samples from the prospective study were shipped frozen or at room temperature prior to DNA extraction.

As for this clone: Which antigen it targets is not known. There are no base qualities to consult, and no much larger clone falls within one base.

TCRbeta CDR3 regions were amplified from genomic DNA using the immunoSEQ Assay, a bias-controlled multiplex PCR. As for how the authors treated the data: Within the assay, amplification of reference gene primers was used to estimate how many nucleated cells each sample contained. To quantify the absolute abundance of each unique TCRbeta CDR3 rearrangement, sequence reads were collapsed and filtered. Productive Simpson clonality was computed per sample as the square root of Simpson's diversity index over productive rearrangements. Held by TCRdb, this immuneACCESS table contains in-frame sequences only and omits some clones. Under half of the omission traces to an unresolved V gene where checked; the cause of the rest is unknown. The V and J calls and clone size come from that table; D and trimming were worked out from the DNA. This sample lists 390,000 or so clones; about 86% were detected once. The top ten hold about 10% of the sample.

Overall study results and their limits: The quantity of clinical and demographic metadata differed by source and by participant and was supplied without curation.

This receptor was taken from a woman aged 50 to 60 who had recovered from COVID-19. The rearrangement joined TRBV10-3 to TRBJ1-6; TRBD1 is a weak D gene call, 6 bases matching. Sequencing input: PBMCs or T cells enriched from blood (not recorded which). The bases read TGTGCCATCAACGAGGGGGAGCATTCACCCCTCCACTTT. Translated, this gives CAINEGEHSPLHF.